This note documents a single T cell receptor beta chain sequence. Original processing notes: Researchers report that nucleated cell counts were estimated from reference gene primer amplification. The method was immunoSEQ multiplex PCR; TCRdb's version includes in-frame clones alone and lacks a portion of them. The D gene and trimming were derived from the DNA, and the V and J assignments and clone size from that table. The top ten clones hold about 7.1% of a sample with around 250,000 clones, roughly 86% of them seen once. The sample comes from a study of blood T cell repertoires in COVID-19. CDR3 length: 14 residues. In germline, CDR1 is MNHEY, CDR2 SVGAGI. Trimming pared 6 bases from V and 2 bases from J, leaving 14 bases between.

Sequenced: peripheral blood. This clonotype was sampled from a woman between 70 and 85 years old with active or convalescent COVID-19. V and J are TRBV6-5 and TRBJ2-7, with D possibly matching TRBD2 (6 bases). CDR3: CASRWDGGTYEQYF. The DNA of the CDR3 is TGTGCCAGCAGATGGGACGGGGGAACCTACGAGCAGTACTTC.